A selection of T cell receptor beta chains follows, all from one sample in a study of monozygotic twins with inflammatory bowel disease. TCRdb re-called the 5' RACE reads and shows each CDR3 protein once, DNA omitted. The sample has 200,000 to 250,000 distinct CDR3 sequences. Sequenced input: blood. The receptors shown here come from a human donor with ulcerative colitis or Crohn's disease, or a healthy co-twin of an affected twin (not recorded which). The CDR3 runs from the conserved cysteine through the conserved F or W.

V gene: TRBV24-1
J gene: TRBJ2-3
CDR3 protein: CATSDSESLEDTQYF

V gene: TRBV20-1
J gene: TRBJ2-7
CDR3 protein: CSARGELARVYEQYF

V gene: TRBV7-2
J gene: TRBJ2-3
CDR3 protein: CASSLEPGTDTQYF

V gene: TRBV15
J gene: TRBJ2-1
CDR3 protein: CATSRDPTGSGRSEQFF

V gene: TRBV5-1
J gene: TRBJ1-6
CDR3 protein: CASSQGTGPSYNSPLHF

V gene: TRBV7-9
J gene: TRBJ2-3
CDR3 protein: CASSLTSGGGDTQYF

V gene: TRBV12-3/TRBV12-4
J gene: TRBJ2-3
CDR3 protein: CASSPPAPPTDTQYF

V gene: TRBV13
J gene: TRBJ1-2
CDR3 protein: CASSRVGWAYGYTF

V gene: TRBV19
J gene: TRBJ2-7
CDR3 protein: CASSISGSSYEQYF

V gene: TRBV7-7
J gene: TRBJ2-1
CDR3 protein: CASSLGQGQGSEQFF

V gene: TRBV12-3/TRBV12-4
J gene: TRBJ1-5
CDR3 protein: CASSGTGPNQPQHF

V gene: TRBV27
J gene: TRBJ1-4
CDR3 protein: CASSSGQLEKLFF

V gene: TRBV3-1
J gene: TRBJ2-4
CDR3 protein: CASSQGIAKNIQYF

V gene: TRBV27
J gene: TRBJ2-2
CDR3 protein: CASSEGLVAGELFF

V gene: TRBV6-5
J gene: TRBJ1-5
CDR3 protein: CASSYNPGGGNQPQHF

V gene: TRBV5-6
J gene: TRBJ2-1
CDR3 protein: CASSLARSSHYNEQFF

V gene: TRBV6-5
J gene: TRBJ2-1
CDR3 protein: CASSSLTSYNEQFF

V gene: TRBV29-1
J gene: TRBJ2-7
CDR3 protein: CSVEDIYEQYF

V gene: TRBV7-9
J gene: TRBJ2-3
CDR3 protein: CASSLALTTDTQYF

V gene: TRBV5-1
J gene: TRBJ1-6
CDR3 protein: CASRERASNSPLHF

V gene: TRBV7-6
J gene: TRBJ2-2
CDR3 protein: CASSRQSVSNTGELFF

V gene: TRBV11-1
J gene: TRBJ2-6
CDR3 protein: CASSDSWSSGANVLTF

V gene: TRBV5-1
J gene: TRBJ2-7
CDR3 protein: CASSLPSSPYEQYF

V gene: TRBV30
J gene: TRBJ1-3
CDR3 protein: CAWRWGSGNTIYF

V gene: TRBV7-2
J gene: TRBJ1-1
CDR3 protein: CASSLYGLNTEAFF

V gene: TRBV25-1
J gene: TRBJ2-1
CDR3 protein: CASRDPPSYNEQFF